This TCR beta chain was sequenced in a study of hypomethylating agent response in myelodysplastic syndrome. The analysis used unsorted bulk bone marrow, not T-cell subsets. As concerns this clone: Its antigen is as yet unknown.

Generated by immunoSEQ multiplex PCR, the TCRdb table keeps only in-frame clones and is missing some. The table lists approximately 6,000 clones, about 90% of them singletons, with about 15% in the top ten. Study-level points and caveats: Possible novel MDS antigen recognition by shared GLIPH2 clusters needs experimental validation. Richness, rarefaction diversity and clonality did not change significantly after hypomethylating treatment.

Germline V gives CDR1 SEHNR, CDR2 FQNEAQ (reference sequence). CDR3 length equals 16 residues. After removal of 5 bases from V and 4 bases from J, the junction contained 12 bases not matched to a gene. The sequence derives from a human donor with myelodysplastic syndrome. The starting material was bone marrow, obtained before or after starting hypomethylating agent treatment for myelodysplastic syndrome (not recorded which). The chain has TRBV7-9 and TRBJ2-3; 7 nucleotides line up with TRBD2. The CDR3, as DNA: TGTGCCAGCAGCCCCCGGCGGGCGGGGGTCGCAGATACGCAGTATTTT. Translating it yields CASSPRRAGVADTQYF.